At least ten counts were recorded for the clone carrying this TCR beta chain. What it binds is not known. The data are from a study of T cells after yellow fever vaccination. TCRdb re-called the 5' RACE reads through MiXCR, storing one row per CDR3 protein. The sample holds under 300,000 distinct CDR3 sequences, less than 9% seen once. The study's findings and limits: Clonotypes found in both CD4 and CD8 compartments made up a small share. Reappearing after the booster were most of the clones from primary vaccination (roughly 96% CD4, about 87% CD8). Bulk-population clonotypes that are abundant could appear as contaminants in FACS-sorted repertoires.

The CDR3 runs 14 residues. J lost 0 bases, V lost 6 bases, and 5 bases had no gene match. Germline values: CDR1 MNHNS, CDR2 SASEGT. The receptor was derived from a man aged 25 to 40 who received the YFV17D yellow fever vaccine. This chain links TRBV6-1 with TRBJ2-7; the match to TRBD2 covers 7 bases. The source material was CD4+ T cells sorted from PBMCs, sampled 15 days after the yellow fever booster vaccination. Written as DNA, the CDR3 is TGTGCCAGCAGAAAGCTAGCGGTCTCCTACGAGCAGTACTTC. Its translation is CASRKLAVSYEQYF.